This T cell receptor (beta chain) was obtained from a study of CD8 T cells in Susac syndrome. Germline-derived CDR1 and CDR2 are SEHNR and FQNEAQ (reference sequence). Trimming removed 1 base from V and 3 bases from J, with 9 bases in between. The CDR3 length is 14 residues. An input of roughly 0.5 to 1 ug of RNA was subjected to reverse transcription using random hexamers. Each CDR3 protein gets one entry after TCRdb re-called the immunoSEQ multiplex PCR reads with MiXCR. The sample yields 250,000 to 300,000 distinct CDR3 sequences, around 84% seen once. Sequencing input: CD8+ T cells from PBMCs. This sequence originates from a human donor with multiple sclerosis. The rearrangement joins TRBV7-9 to TRBJ1-1; weak D call: TRBD1 (5 bases). For the CDR3, the DNA is TGTGCCAGCAGCTTAGGACAGAGGGACACTGAAGCTTTCTTT. Amino acids: CASSLGQRDTEAFF.